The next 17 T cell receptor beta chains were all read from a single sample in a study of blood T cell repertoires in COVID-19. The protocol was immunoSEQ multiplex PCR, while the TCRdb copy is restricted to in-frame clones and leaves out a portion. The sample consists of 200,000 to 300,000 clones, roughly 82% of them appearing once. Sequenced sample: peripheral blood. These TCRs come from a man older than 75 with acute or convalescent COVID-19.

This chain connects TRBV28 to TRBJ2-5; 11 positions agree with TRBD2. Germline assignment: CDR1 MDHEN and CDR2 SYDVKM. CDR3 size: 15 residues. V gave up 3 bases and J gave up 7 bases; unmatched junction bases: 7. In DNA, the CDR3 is TGTGCCAGCAGTTTCGGGACTAGCGGCTGGGGGACCCAGTACTTC. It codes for CASSFGTSGWGTQYF.

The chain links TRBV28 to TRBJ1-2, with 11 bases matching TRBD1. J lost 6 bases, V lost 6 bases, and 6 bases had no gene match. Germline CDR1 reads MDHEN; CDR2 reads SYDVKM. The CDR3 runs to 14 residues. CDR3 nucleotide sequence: TGTGCCAGCAGGGGAGGGGGACAGGGGGATGGCTACACCTTC. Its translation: CASRGGGQGDGYTF.

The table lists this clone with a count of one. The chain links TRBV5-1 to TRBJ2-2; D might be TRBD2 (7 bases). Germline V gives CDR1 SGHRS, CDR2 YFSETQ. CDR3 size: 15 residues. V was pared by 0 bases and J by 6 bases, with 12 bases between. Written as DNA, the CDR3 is TGCGCCAGCAGCTTGGACCAGGGGAGGGCCGGGGAGCTGTTTTTT. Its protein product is CASSLDQGRAGELFF.

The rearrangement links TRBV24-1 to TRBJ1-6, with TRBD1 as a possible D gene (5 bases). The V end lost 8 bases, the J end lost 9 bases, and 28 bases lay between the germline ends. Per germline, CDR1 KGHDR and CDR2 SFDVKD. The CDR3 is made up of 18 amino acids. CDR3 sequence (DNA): TGTGCCACCACCCAACCCATAGTCAGGGAATGGAAGGGTTCACCCCTCCACTTT. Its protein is CATTQPIVREWKGSPLHF.

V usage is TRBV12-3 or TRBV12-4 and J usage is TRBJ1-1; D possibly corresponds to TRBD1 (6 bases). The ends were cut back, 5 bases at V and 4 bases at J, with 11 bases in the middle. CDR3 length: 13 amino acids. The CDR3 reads CASSLQGGTEAFF. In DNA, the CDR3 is TGTGCCAGCAGTCTACAGGGTGGCACTGAAGCTTTCTTT.

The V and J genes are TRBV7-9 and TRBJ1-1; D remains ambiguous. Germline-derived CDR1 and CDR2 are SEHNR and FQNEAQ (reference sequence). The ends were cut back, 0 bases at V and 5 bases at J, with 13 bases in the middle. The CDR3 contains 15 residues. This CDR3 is CASSLAETSGTEAFF. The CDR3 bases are TGTGCCAGCAGCTTAGCTGAGACCTCGGGAACTGAAGCTTTCTTT. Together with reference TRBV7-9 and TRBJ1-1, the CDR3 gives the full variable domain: DTGVSQNPRHKITKRGQNVTFRCDPISEHNRLYWYRQTLGQGPEFLTYFQNEAQLEKSRLLSDRFSAERPKGSFSTLEIQRTEQGDSAMYLCASSLAETSGTEAFFGQGTRLTVV.

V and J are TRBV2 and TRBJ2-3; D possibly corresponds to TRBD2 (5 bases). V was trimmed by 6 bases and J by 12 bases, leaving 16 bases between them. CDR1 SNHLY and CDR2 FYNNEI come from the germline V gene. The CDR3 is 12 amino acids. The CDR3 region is CASRGLAQPQYF. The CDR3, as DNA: TGTGCCAGCAGGGGTCTAGCTCAACCCCAGTATTTT.

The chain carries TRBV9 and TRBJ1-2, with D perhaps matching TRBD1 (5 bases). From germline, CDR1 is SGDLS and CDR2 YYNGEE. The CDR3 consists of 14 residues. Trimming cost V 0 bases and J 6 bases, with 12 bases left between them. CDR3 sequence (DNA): TGTGCCAGCAGCGTAGCTGAGTCAGGGCATGGCTACACCTTC. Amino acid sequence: CASSVAESGHGYTF.

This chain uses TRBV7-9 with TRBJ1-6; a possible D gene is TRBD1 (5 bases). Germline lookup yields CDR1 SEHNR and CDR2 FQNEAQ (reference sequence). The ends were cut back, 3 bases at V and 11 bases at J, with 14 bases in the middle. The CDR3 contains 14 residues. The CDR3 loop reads CASSFRGRETPLHF. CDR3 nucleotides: TGTGCCAGCAGCTTTAGGGGCCGGGAGACACCCCTCCACTTT.

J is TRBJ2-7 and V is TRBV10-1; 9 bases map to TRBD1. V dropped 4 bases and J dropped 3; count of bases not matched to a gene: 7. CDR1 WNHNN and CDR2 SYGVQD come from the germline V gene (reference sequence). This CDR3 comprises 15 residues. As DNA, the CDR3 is TGCGCCAGCAGTGGCCCGGGACAGGGTATCTACGAGCAGTACTTC. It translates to CASSGPGQGIYEQYF.

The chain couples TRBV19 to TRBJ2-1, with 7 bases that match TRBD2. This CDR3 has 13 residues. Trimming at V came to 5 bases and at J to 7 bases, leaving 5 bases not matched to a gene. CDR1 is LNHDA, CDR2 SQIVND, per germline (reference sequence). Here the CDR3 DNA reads TGTGCCAGTAGTGGGAGGGTTGGTAATGAGCAGTTCTTC. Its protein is CASSGRVGNEQFF.

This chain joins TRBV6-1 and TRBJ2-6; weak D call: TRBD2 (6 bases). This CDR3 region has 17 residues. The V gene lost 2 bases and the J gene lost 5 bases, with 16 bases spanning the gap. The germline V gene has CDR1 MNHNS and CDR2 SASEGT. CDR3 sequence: CASSESLGGNWANVLTF. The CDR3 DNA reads TGTGCCAGCAGTGAATCGCTGGGGGGTAATTGGGCCAACGTCCTGACTTTC.

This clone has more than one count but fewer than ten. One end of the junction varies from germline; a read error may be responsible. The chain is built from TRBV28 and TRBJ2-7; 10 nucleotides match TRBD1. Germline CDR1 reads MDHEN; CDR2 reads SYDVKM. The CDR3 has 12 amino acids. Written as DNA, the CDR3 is TGTGCCAGCAGAAGACAGGGGGCCCCTCCTGAGTTC. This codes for CASRRQGAPPEF.

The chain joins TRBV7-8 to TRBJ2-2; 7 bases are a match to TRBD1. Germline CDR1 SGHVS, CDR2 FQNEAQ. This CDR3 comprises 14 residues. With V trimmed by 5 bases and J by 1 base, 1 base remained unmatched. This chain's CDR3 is CASSRDRNTGELFF. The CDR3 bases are TGTGCCAGCAGCCGGGACAGGAACACCGGGGAGCTGTTTTTT.

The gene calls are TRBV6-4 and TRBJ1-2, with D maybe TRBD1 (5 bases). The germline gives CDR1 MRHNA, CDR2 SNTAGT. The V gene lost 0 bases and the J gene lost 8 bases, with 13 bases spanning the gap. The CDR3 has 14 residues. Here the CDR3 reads CASSDSAGIGGYTF. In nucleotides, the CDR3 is TGTGCCAGCAGTGACTCTGCAGGGATCGGAGGCTACACCTTC.

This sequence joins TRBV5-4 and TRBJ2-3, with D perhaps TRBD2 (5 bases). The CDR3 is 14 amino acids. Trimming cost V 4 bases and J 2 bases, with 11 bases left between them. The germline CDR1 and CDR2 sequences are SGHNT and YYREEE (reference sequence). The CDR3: CASSRGLATDTQYF. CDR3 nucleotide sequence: TGTGCCAGCAGCCGTGGACTGGCCACAGATACGCAGTATTTT.

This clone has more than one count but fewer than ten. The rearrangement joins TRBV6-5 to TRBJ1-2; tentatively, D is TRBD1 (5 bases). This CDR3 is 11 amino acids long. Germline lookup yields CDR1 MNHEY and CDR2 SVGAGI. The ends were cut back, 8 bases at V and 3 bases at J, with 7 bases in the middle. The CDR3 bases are TGTGCCAGCGAAGGGGACTATGGCTACACCTTC. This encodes CASEGDYGYTF.